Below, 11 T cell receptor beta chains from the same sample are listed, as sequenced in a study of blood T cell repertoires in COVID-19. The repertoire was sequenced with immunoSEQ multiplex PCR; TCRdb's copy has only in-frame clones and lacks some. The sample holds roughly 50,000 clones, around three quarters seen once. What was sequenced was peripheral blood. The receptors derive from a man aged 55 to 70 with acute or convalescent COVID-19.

This CDR3 is CASSLDKAYEQYF. Written as DNA, the CDR3 is TGCGCCAGCAGCCTGGACAAAGCCTACGAGCAGTACTTC. This rearrangement joins TRBV10-2 to TRBJ2-7; TRBD1 is a possible D gene (5 bases). V shed 6 bases and J shed 2 bases, with 11 bases lying between them. There are 13 residues in the CDR3. CDR1 and CDR2 from the germline V gene are WSHSY and SAAADI.

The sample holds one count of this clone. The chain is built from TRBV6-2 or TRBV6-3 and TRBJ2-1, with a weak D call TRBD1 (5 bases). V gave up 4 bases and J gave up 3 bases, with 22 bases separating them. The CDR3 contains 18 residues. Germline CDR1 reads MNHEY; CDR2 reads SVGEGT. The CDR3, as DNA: TGTGCCAGCAGTTCCCGCCCATGGGGTGGGGCTAGCTACAATGAGCAGTTCTTC. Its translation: CASSSRPWGGASYNEQFF.

The DNA for the CDR3 is TGTGCCAGCAGTTACTCAGGACTGGGAGCCTACGAGCAGTACTTC. Amino acid sequence: CASSYSGLGAYEQYF. The chain joins TRBV6-5 to TRBJ2-7; TRBD2 is a possible D gene (5 bases). The V end lost 0 bases, the J end lost 2 bases, and 11 bases lay between the germline ends. The CDR3 extends over 15 amino acids. Germline V lookup: CDR1 MNHEY, CDR2 SVGAGI.

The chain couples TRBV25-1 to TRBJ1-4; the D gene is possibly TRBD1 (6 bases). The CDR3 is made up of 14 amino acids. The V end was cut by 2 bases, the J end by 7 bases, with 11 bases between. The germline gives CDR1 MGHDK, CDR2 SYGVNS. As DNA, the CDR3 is TGTGCCAGCAGTGAAGGGGGGGGGCTTGAAAAACTGTTTTTT. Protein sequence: CASSEGGGLEKLFF.

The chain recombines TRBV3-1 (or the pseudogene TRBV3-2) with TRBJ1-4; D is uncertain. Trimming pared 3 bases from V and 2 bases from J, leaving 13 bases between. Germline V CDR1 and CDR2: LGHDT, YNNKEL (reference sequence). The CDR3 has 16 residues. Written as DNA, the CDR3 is TGTGCCAGCAGCCATAGCGCGAAAGGGACTAATGAAAAACTGTTTTTT. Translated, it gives CASSHSAKGTNEKLFF.

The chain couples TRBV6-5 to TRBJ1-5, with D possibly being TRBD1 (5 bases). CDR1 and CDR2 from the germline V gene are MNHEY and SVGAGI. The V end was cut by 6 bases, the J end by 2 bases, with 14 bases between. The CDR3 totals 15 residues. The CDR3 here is CASSQTALGNQPQHF. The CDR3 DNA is TGTGCCAGCAGCCAGACAGCGCTGGGCAATCAGCCCCAGCATTTT.

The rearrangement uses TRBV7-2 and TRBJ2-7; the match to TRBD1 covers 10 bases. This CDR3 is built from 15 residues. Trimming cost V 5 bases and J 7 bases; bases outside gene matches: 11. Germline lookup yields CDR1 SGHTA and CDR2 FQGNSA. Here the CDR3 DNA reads TGTGCCAGCAGCCTTGAGGGGACAGGGGTGAAGGAGCAGTACTTC. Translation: CASSLEGTGVKEQYF.

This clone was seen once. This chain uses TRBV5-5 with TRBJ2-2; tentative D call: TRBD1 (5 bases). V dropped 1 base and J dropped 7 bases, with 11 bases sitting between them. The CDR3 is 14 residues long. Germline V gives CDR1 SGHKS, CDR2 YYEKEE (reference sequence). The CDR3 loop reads CASSLRTPDGELFF. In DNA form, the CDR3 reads TGTGCCAGCAGCTTGAGGACACCGGACGGGGAGCTGTTTTTT. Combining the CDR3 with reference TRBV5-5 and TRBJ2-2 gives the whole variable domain DAGVTQSPTHLIKTRGQQVTLRCSPISGHKSVSWYQQVLGQGPQFIFQYYEKEERGRGNFPDRFSARQFPNYSSELNVNALLLGDSALYLCASSLRTPDGELFFGEGSRLTVL.

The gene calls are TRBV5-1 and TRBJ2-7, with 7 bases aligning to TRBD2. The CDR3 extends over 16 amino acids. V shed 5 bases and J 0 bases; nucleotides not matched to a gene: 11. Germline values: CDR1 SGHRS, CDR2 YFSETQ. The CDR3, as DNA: TGCGCCAGCAGATCACTAACGGGAGGTAACTCCTACGAGCAGTACTTC. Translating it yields CASRSLTGGNSYEQYF.

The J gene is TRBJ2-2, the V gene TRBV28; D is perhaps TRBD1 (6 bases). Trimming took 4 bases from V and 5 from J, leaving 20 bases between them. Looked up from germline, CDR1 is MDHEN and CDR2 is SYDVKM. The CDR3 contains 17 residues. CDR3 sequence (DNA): TGTGCCAGCAGTTCCACCTCACAGGGACGGTGGACCGGGGAGCTGTTTTTT. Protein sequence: CASSSTSQGRWTGELFF.

DNA of the CDR3: TGTGCCACCAGCAGAGATCCAGGACGGGGGAACTATGGCTACACCTTC. It translates to CATSRDPGRGNYGYTF. This chain uses TRBV15 with TRBJ1-2, with D possibly TRBD1 on 5 matching bases. The CDR3 loop spans 16 amino acids. V shed 0 bases and J shed 2 bases, with 13 bases lying between them. Germline values: CDR1 LNHNV, CDR2 YYDKDF (reference sequence).